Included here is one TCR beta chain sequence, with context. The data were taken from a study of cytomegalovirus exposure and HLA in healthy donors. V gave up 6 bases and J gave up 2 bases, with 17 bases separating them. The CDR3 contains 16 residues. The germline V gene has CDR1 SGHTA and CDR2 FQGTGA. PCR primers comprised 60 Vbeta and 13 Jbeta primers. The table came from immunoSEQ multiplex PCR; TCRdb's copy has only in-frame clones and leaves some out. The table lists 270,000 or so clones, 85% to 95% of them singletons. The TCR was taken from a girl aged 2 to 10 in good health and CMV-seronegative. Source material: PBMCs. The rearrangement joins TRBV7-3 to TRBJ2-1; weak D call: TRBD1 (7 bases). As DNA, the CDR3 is TGTGCCAGCAGTTTGGCCAGGGGGACTCCCTACAATGAGCAGTTCTTC. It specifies CASSLARGTPYNEQFF.